This TCR beta chain is from a study of blood T cell repertoires in COVID-19. Sequencing used immunoSEQ multiplex PCR; TCRdb keeps in-frame clones, though not all of them. The table lists about 150,000 clones, about 88% of them singletons. The clonotype comes from a woman between 65 and 79 years old with acute or convalescent COVID-19. The sequenced material came from peripheral blood.

CDR3: CASSTRTGGNTEAFF. The CDR3 DNA reads as TGTGCCAGCAGTACAAGGACAGGGGGCAACACTGAAGCTTTCTTT. The chain joins TRBV28 to TRBJ1-1; 11 bases line up with TRBD1. This CDR3 has 15 residues. Trimming removed 5 bases from V and 2 bases from J; junction bases left unmatched: 4. CDR1 and CDR2 (germline): MDHEN, SYDVKM.